Listed below are T cell receptor beta chains from one sample, sequenced in a study of T cell repertoires in aging, cancer and after chemotherapy. TCRdb processed the multiplex PCR reads anew with MiXCR; each CDR3 protein has one entry. The profile shows about 11,000 distinct CDR3 sequences, around a third of them singletons. Source material: blood. The receptors stem from a human donor in good health. The donor label of this sample is uncertain. The CDR3 runs from the conserved cysteine through the conserved F or W. A D gene is named only where the DNA matches it firmly. For some rows the clone size is stated as once, few or many, or as a class when expanded; others skip it.

NA	TRBV19	TRBJ2-1	medium-sized	TGTGCCAGTAGGGCCGACAGGAGCTCCTACAATGAGCAGTTCTTC	CASRADRSSYNEQFF
NA	TRBV7-9	TRBJ2-5	few	TGTGCCAGCAGTAAATCGGGGCTGAGAGAGACCCAGTACTTC	CASSKSGLRETQYF
NA	TRBV11-1	TRBJ2-2	NA	TGTGCCAGCAGCTCCAGGCGGGGTCTAGCCGGGGAGCTGTTTTTT	CASSSRRGLAGELFF
NA	TRBV12-3/TRBV12-4	TRBJ1-5	few	TGTGCCAGCAGTTTTGGGGTTAGCAATCAGCCCCAGCATTTT	CASSFGVSNQPQHF
TRBD1	TRBV27	TRBJ1-2	NA	TGTGCCAGCAGTATACAGGGGGCTAACTATGGCTACACCTTC	CASSIQGANYGYTF
NA	TRBV27	TRBJ1-2	few	TGTGCCAGCAGTTCTCGGACGGCCCCGGTTGAGGGCTACACCTTC	CASSSRTAPVEGYTF
TRBD2	TRBV10-3	TRBJ2-5	NA	TGTGCCATCAGTGGAGGGGGGAAGCGGGGGACGCCTTCACGGTCCCAAGAGGCCCAGTACTTC	CAISGGGKRGTPSRSQEAQYF
NA	TRBV27	TRBJ1-1	NA	TGTGCCAGCTCCCGGGGGGGGGGGTTGAACACTGAAGCTTTCTTT	CASSRGGGLNTEAFF
NA	TRBV7-9	TRBJ1-1	NA	TGTGCCAGCAGCTTAGGGGAACGGAGGACTGAAGCTTTCTTT	CASSLGERRTEAFF
NA	TRBV5-6	TRBJ1-4	few	TGTGCCAGCAGCTTCAGGGCAACTAATGAAAAACTGTTTTTT	CASSFRATNEKLFF
NA	TRBV30	TRBJ1-5	NA	TGTGCCTGGTCTAACGGGATTAATCAGCCCCAGCATTTT	CAWSNGINQPQHF
TRBD1	TRBV6-5	TRBJ1-5	few	TGTGCCATCACCGAGACTCAGACAGGGGTTGGCAATCAGCCCCAGCATTTT	CAITETQTGVGNQPQHF
NA	TRBV29-1	TRBJ2-1	medium-sized	TGCAGCGTTGAAGAGGACCGAGGACCCAATGAGCAGTTCTTC	CSVEEDRGPNEQFF
NA	TRBV6-5	TRBJ1-2	NA	TGTGCCAGCAGTTACTCGAATGGCCTAACTTATGGCTACACCTTC	CASSYSNGLTYGYTF
NA	TRBV24-1	TRBJ2-1	few	TGTGCCACCAGTGATTTCAGGGCCCCCAGGGAGCAGTTCTTC	CATSDFRAPREQFF
NA	TRBV6-5	TRBJ1-1	NA	TGTGCCAGCAGTTACTTGCAGGGTAGGGGTTCGAACACTGAAGCTTTCTTT	CASSYLQGRGSNTEAFF
NA	TRBV30	TRBJ1-3	few	TGTGCCTTATCGGACAGCCAAAACACCATATATTTT	CALSDSQNTIYF
NA	TRBV14	TRBJ2-6	NA	TGTGCCAGCAGCACAGGGCCTGGGGCCAACGTCCTGACTTTC	CASSTGPGANVLTF
NA	TRBV6-2/TRBV6-3	TRBJ1-2	NA	TGTGCCAGCAGTGCGACGACAGACCTCTATGGCTACACCTTC	CASSATTDLYGYTF
NA	TRBV19	TRBJ1-4	NA	TGTGCCAGTAGCGATTGGCGGGGCGTTGGGGAAAAACTGTTTTTT	CASSDWRGVGEKLFF
NA	TRBV27	TRBJ1-1	once	TGTGCCAGCAGTTTACCGGGGGGGAGACAGACTGAAGCTTTCTTT	CASSLPGGRQTEAFF
NA	TRBV7-4	TRBJ2-7	large	TGTGCCAGCAGCTACGGAGGGGACGGATTAAGGGACGAGCAGTACTTC	CASSYGGDGLRDEQYF
TRBD1	TRBV20-1	TRBJ1-1	NA	TGCAGTGCTAGGTGGACAGGGCTGAACACTGAAGCTTTCTTT	CSARWTGLNTEAFF
NA	TRBV11-2	TRBJ1-2	NA	TGTGCCAGCAGCCCCGCCCACGGCTTGGGCTACACCTTC	CASSPAHGLGYTF
TRBD2	TRBV12-3/TRBV12-4	TRBJ2-3	medium-sized	TGTGCCAGCAACGGACTAGCGGGAGCAGATACGCAGTATTTT	CASNGLAGADTQYF
NA	TRBV19	TRBJ2-7	few	TGTGCCAGTAGTTGGCAAGGAGGTTGGGGGTACGAGCAGTACTTC	CASSWQGGWGYEQYF
NA	TRBV29-1	TRBJ1-2	medium-sized	TGCAGCGTTAGTTTCGGGGGGAACTATGGCTACACCTTC	CSVSFGGNYGYTF
NA	TRBV6-1	TRBJ2-5	NA	TGTGCCAGCGTAAAGGGGCCGCTCAGGGGAGGTGGGGAGACCCAGTACTTC	CASVKGPLRGGGETQYF
NA	TRBV6-1	TRBJ1-2	few	TGTGCCAGCAGTGAATTGACCGGGACCTCCTATGGCTACACCTTC	CASSELTGTSYGYTF
NA	TRBV5-4	TRBJ1-1	once	TGTGCCGCCAACGGACGGGGGGGCCCGACCATGAACACTGAAGCTTTCTTT	CAANGRGGPTMNTEAFF
TRBD1	TRBV7-2	TRBJ1-6	few	TGTGCCAGCAGCTCCCGGGACAGTCTTAATTCACCCCTCCACTTT	CASSSRDSLNSPLHF